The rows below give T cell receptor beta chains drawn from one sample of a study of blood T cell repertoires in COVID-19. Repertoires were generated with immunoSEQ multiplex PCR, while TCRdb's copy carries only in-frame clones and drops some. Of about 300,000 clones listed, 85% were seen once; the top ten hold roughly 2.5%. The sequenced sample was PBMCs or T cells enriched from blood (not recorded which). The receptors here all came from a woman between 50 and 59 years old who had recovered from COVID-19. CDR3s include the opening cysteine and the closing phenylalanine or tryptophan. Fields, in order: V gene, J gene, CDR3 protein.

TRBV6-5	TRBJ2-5	CASSHRDRLQETQYF
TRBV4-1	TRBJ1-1	CASSHRGWDRGNTEAFF
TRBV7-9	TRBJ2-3	CASSLGGGASTDTQYF
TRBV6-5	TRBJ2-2	CASSLRTSGRAGELFF
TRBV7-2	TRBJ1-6	CASSSAVRARSPLHF
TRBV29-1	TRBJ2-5	CSVDRAETGTGTQYF
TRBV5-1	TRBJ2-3	CASSLAKVTSTDTQYF
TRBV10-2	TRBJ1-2	CASSKDRPFDGYTF
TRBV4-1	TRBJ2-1	CASSQESGLAAVNEQFF
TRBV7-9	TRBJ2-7	CASSSAYEQYF
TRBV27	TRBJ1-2	CASSTNLRTGVAYGYTF
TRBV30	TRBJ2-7	CAWSVIGTGAYEQYF
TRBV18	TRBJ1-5	CASSDRQGARDDQPQHF
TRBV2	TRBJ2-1	CASSDGGRLAGGDEQFF